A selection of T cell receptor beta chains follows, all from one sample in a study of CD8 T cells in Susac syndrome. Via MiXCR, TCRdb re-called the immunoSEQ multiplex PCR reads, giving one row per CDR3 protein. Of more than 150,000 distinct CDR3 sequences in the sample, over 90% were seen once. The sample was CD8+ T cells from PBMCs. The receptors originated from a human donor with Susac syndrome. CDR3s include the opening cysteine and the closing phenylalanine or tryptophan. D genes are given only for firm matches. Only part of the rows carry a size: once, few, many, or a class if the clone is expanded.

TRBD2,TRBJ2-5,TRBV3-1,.,TGTGCCAGCCGGGGGGACTACCAAGAGACCCAGTACTTC,CASRGDYQETQYF
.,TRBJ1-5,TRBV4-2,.,TGTGCCAGCAGCCAAGAGACAGCAAGCAATCAGCCCCAGCATTTT,CASSQETASNQPQHF
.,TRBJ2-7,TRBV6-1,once,TGTGCCAGCAGTGAAAACGTTATCTCCGAGCAGTACTTC,CASSENVISEQYF
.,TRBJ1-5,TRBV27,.,TGTGCCAGTGGGGGGGCCGGCAATCAGCCCCAGCATTTT,CASGGAGNQPQHF
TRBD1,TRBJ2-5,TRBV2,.,TGTGCCAGCACCGGACAGGGGGCCGTTTTAGAGACCCAGTACTTC,CASTGQGAVLETQYF
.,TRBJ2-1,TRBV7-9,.,TGTGCCAGCAGCTCAACACTAGCCCCCAATGAGCAGTTCTTC,CASSSTLAPNEQFF
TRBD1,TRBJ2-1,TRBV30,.,TGTGCCTCAGACCGTCCGGGACAGCCCTTCAATGAGCAGTTCTTC,CASDRPGQPFNEQFF
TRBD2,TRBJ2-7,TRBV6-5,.,TGTGCCAGCAGTTCCTTCGGGAGGGGGGCCTACGAGCAGTACTTC,CASSSFGRGAYEQYF
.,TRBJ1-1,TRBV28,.,TGTGCCAGCAGTTTAAAGGGTTTGAACACTGAAGCTTTCTTT,CASSLKGLNTEAFF
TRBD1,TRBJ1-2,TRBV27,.,TGTGCCAGCAGTTTATCCGACAGGGGGCATGGCTACACCTTC,CASSLSDRGHGYTF
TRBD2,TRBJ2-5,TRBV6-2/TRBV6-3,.,TGTGCCAGCAGGCCAGCCAGCGGGGCCGAGGGAGAGACCCAGTACTTC,CASRPASGAEGETQYF
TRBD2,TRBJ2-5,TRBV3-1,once,TGTGCCAGCAGCCAAGAAGGGACTAGCGTTACCCAGTACTTC,CASSQEGTSVTQYF
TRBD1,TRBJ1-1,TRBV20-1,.,TGCAGTGCTAGAGGCATTACAGGGGGCGCTGAAGCTTTCTTT,CSARGITGGAEAFF
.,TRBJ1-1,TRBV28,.,TGTGCCAGCAGTTTTTCGGCCCGCCGGAACACTGAAGCTTTCTTT,CASSFSARRNTEAFF